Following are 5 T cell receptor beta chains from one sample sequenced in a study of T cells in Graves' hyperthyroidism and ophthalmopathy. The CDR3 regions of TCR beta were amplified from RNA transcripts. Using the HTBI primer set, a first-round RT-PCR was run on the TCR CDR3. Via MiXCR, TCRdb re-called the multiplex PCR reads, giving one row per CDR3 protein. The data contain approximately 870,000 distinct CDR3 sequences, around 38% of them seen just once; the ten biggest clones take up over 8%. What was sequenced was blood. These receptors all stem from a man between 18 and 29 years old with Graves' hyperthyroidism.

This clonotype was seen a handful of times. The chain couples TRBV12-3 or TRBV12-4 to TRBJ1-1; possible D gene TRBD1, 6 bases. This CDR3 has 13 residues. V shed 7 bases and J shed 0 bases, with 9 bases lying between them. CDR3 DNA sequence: TGTGCCAGCACCCGGGACATGAACACTGAAGCTTTCTTT. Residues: CASTRDMNTEAFF.

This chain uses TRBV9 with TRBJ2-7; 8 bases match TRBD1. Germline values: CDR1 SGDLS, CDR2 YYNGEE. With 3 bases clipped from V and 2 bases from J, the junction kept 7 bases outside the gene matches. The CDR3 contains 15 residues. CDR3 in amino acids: CASSARDRLPYEQYF. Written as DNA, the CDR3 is TGTGCCAGCAGCGCCCGGGACAGGCTCCCCTACGAGCAGTACTTC.

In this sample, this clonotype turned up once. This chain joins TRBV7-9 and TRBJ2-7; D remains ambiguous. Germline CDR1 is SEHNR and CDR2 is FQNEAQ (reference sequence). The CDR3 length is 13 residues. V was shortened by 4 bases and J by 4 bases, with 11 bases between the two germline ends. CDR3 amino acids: CASSSEGFYEQYF. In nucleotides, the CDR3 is TGTGCCAGCAGCTCAGAAGGTTTTTACGAGCAGTACTTC.

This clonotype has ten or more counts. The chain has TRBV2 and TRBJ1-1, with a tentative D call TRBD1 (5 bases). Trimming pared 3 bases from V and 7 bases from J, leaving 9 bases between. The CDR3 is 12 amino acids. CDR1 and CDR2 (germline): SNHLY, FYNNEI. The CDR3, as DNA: TGTGCCAGCAGTGAGACGACAGATGAAGCTTTCTTT. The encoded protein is CASSETTDEAFF.

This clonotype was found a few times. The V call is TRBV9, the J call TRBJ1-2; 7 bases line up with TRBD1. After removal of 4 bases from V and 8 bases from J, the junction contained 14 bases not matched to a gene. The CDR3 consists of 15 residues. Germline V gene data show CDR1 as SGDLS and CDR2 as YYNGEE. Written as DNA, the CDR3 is TGTGCCAGCAGCTTAAGCAGTACAGGGGATAGGGGCTACACCTTC. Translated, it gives CASSLSSTGDRGYTF.